This is a list of T cell receptor beta chains from one sample in a study of blood T cell repertoires in COVID-19. Libraries were prepared by immunoSEQ multiplex PCR; TCRdb keeps only in-frame clonotypes and omits some of them. The data contain 300,000 to 400,000 clones, about 90% of them singletons. The sample comprised peripheral blood. The receptors stem from a woman aged 25 to 39 with COVID-19, enrolled during active disease. Each CDR3 is given with its conserved first and last residue. The D gene is left open where the match is weak. Clone sizes are given selectively: once, few, many, or a class where the clone is expanded.

clone_size,d_call,cdr3_length,v_call,j_call,cdr3_aa,cdr3_nt
.,TRBD2,14,TRBV9,TRBJ2-7,CASSPTGGDYEQYF,TGTGCCAGCAGCCCGACCGGGGGGGACTACGAGCAGTACTTC
.,.,13,TRBV5-6,TRBJ1-2,CASSTTTRGGYTF,TGTGCCAGCAGCACAACCACCAGGGGAGGCTACACCTTC
.,TRBD1,14,TRBV6-5,TRBJ1-2,CASSYHRGQYGYTF,TGTGCCAGCAGTTACCACAGGGGGCAATATGGCTACACCTTC
.,TRBD2,12,TRBV29-1,TRBJ2-7,CSVEWGGDEQYF,TGCAGCGTTGAATGGGGGGGGGACGAGCAGTACTTC
.,.,16,TRBV5-4,TRBJ1-4,CASSRADRFGSEKLFF,TGTGCCAGCAGCCGAGCCGACAGGTTCGGAAGTGAAAAACTGTTTTTT
.,.,14,TRBV28,TRBJ1-2,CASSSGDTNYGYTF,TGTGCCAGCAGTTCAGGCGATACTAACTATGGCTACACCTTC
.,TRBD1,13,TRBV19,TRBJ1-2,CASSPDRLLGYTF,TGTGCCAGTAGCCCGGACAGGCTGTTAGGCTACACCTTC
few,.,13,TRBV11-2,TRBJ2-7,CASSFTAIYEQYF,TGTGCCAGCAGCTTCACAGCCATCTACGAGCAGTACTTC
.,TRBD1,15,TRBV5-1,TRBJ2-5,CASSPGQADQETQYF,TGCGCCAGCAGCCCTGGACAGGCTGACCAAGAGACCCAGTACTTC
.,.,14,TRBV7-9,TRBJ2-3,CASSFAGDTDTQYF,TGTGCCAGCAGCTTCGCGGGTGACACAGATACGCAGTATTTT
.,.,12,TRBV3-1/TRBV3-2,TRBJ1-1,CASSQGRGETFF,TGTGCCAGCAGCCAAGGGAGGGGAGAAACTTTCTTT
.,.,13,TRBV18,TRBJ2-2,CASSPQGAGELFF,TGTGCCAGCTCACCACAGGGGGCCGGGGAGCTGTTTTTT
.,TRBD1,15,TRBV2,TRBJ1-2,CASSRDRGFNYGYTF,TGTGCCAGCAGTAGGGACAGGGGATTTAACTATGGCTACACCTTC
.,.,17,TRBV18,TRBJ2-6,CASSPQKGSSGANVLTF,TGTGCCAGCTCACCACAGAAGGGGTCCTCTGGGGCCAACGTCCTGACTTTC
.,TRBD1,14,TRBV5-1,TRBJ1-2,CASSPRTGDYGYTF,TGCGCCAGCAGCCCGAGGACAGGGGACTATGGCTACACCTTC
.,.,11,TRBV12-3/TRBV12-4,TRBJ2-7,CASSLIREQYF,TGTGCCAGCAGTTTAATCAGGGAGCAGTACTTC
.,TRBD2,17,TRBV19,TRBJ2-2,CASSILAGAGDTGELFF,TGTGCCAGTAGTATACTAGCGGGAGCAGGGGACACCGGGGAGCTGTTTTTT
.,.,14,TRBV19,TRBJ2-1,CASSSQRAYNEQFF,TGTGCCAGTAGTAGCCAGCGGGCCTACAATGAGCAGTTCTTC
.,TRBD1,20,TRBV5-1,TRBJ2-7,CASSFFPPGQGSSGTYEQYF,TGCGCCAGCAGCTTTTTCCCACCGGGACAGGGAAGTTCCGGGACCTACGAGCAGTACTTC
.,TRBD1,14,TRBV3-1/TRBV3-2,TRBJ1-3,CASSQVDRENTIYF,TGTGCCAGCAGCCAAGTCGACAGGGAAAACACCATATATTTT
.,.,14,TRBV28,TRBJ1-1,CASGGGAVWTEAFF,TGTGCCAGCGGTGGGGGGGCGGTGTGGACTGAAGCTTTCTTT
.,TRBD2,19,TRBV7-9,TRBJ2-1,CASSPRASGSYNSYNEQFF,TGTGCCAGCAGCCCTCGCGCTAGCGGGAGCTACAACTCCTACAATGAGCAGTTCTTC
.,.,17,TRBV7-8,TRBJ1-1,CASSPKQGGWMDTEAFF,TGTGCCAGCAGCCCTAAACAGGGAGGGTGGATGGACACTGAAGCTTTCTTT
few,TRBD1,14,TRBV5-4,TRBJ1-2,CASSSLGTGYGYTF,TGTGCCAGCAGCTCGTTGGGGACAGGTTATGGCTACACCTTC
.,TRBD1,15,TRBV3-1/TRBV3-2,TRBJ1-5,CASSQGRQGSQPQHF,TGTGCCAGCAGCCAAGGGAGACAGGGGAGTCAGCCCCAGCATTTT
.,TRBD2,14,TRBV5-6,TRBJ2-7,CASSSGRVSYEQYF,TGTGCCAGCAGTTCCGGGAGGGTCTCCTACGAGCAGTACTTC
.,TRBD1,15,TRBV4-2,TRBJ1-1,CASSVQTGGNTEAFF,TGTGCCAGCAGCGTACAGACAGGGGGGAACACTGAAGCTTTCTTT
.,.,12,TRBV14,TRBJ2-5,CASSQEGETQYF,TGTGCCAGCAGCCAAGAGGGCGAGACCCAGTACTTC
.,.,13,TRBV3-1/TRBV3-2,TRBJ1-1,CASSQGLLAEAFF,TGTGCCAGCAGCCAAGGACTCTTGGCTGAAGCTTTCTTT
once,TRBD2,15,TRBV30,TRBJ2-1,CAWSVSGGRIQEQFF,TGTGCCTGGAGTGTATCGGGCGGGAGGATCCAGGAGCAGTTCTTC
.,.,15,TRBV28,TRBJ2-1,CASSLRDFSYNEQFF,TGTGCCAGCAGTCTAAGGGACTTCTCCTACAATGAGCAGTTCTTC
.,.,15,TRBV7-8,TRBJ1-2,CASSHGGGTNYGYTF,TGTGCCAGCAGCCACGGGGGGGGGACCAACTATGGCTACACCTTC
.,TRBD1,13,TRBV30,TRBJ1-1,CAWTGQGYTEAFF,TGTGCCTGGACCGGACAGGGGTACACTGAAGCTTTCTTT
.,TRBD2,15,TRBV20-1,TRBJ2-3,CSASRPSGSTDTQYF,TGCAGTGCTAGTAGACCTAGCGGGAGCACAGATACGCAGTATTTT
.,.,17,TRBV24-1,TRBJ2-1,CATSDLPGGGHYNEQFF,TGTGCCACCAGTGATCTCCCTGGGGGGGGCCATTACAATGAGCAGTTCTTC
.,.,13,TRBV27,TRBJ1-2,CASSLSGVYGYTF,TGTGCCAGCAGTTTATCAGGGGTTTATGGCTACACCTTC
.,.,13,TRBV7-3,TRBJ1-1,CASSFSPNTEAFF,TGTGCCAGCAGCTTTAGTCCGAACACTGAAGCTTTCTTT
.,TRBD1,14,TRBV5-6,TRBJ2-3,CASSRGQGADTQYF,TGTGCCAGCAGCAGGGGACAGGGTGCAGATACGCAGTATTTT
.,.,12,TRBV28,TRBJ1-6,CASSLPYLPLHF,TGTGCCAGCAGTCTACCGTACTTACCCCTCCACTTT
.,TRBD2,13,TRBV30,TRBJ2-1,CAWTGLPKNEQFF,TGTGCCTGGACGGGACTACCCAAGAATGAGCAGTTCTTC
.,.,13,TRBV30,TRBJ1-1,CAWTTRGSTEAFF,TGTGCCTGGACCACTCGGGGTAGCACTGAAGCTTTCTTT
.,TRBD2,17,TRBV7-9,TRBJ2-3,CASSPWGLADHTDTQYF,TGTGCCAGCAGCCCCTGGGGCCTAGCGGACCACACAGATACGCAGTATTTT
.,TRBD2,16,TRBV25-1,TRBJ2-2,CASSPPLAFSSGELFF,TGTGCCAGCAGCCCTCCACTAGCGTTTTCCTCCGGGGAGCTGTTTTTT
.,TRBD2,14,TRBV3-1/TRBV3-2,TRBJ2-5,CASSPLRGQETQYF,TGTGCCAGCAGCCCCTTGCGGGGGCAAGAGACCCAGTACTTC
.,TRBD1,14,TRBV28,TRBJ1-2,CASTGQGTVYGYTF,TGTGCCAGCACCGGACAGGGGACGGTCTATGGCTACACCTTC
.,.,14,TRBV25-1,TRBJ1-6,CASSSEGNNSPLHF,TGTGCCAGCAGCTCGGAGGGAAATAATTCACCCCTCCACTTT
.,TRBD1,14,TRBV12-5,TRBJ1-5,CASGLDRFAQPQHF,TGTGCTAGTGGTCTGGACAGGTTCGCTCAGCCCCAGCATTTT
.,TRBD2,16,TRBV30,TRBJ2-7,CAWSVRGSGKTYEQYF,TGTGCCTGGAGTGTACGGGGCAGCGGGAAAACCTACGAGCAGTACTTC
.,.,13,TRBV28,TRBJ1-5,CASSGGGYQPQHF,TGTGCCAGCAGCGGGGGGGGTTATCAGCCCCAGCATTTT
.,.,14,TRBV23-1,TRBJ1-6,CASSQIFGNSPLHF,TGCGCCAGCAGTCAAATTTTCGGGAATTCACCCCTCCACTTT
.,TRBD1,15,TRBV15,TRBJ1-1,CATSRGDRANTEAFF,TGTGCCACCAGCAGAGGCGACAGGGCAAACACTGAAGCTTTCTTT
.,.,14,TRBV9,TRBJ2-7,CASSGTAWSYEQYF,TGTGCCAGCAGCGGGACAGCGTGGTCCTACGAGCAGTACTTC
.,TRBD1,15,TRBV7-8,TRBJ1-2,CASSTSTGGGYGYTF,TGTGCCAGCAGCACAAGCACAGGGGGCGGCTATGGCTACACCTTC
.,.,14,TRBV24-1,TRBJ2-2,CATSDRAAPGELFF,TGTGCCACCAGTGACAGGGCGGCGCCCGGGGAGCTGTTTTTT
.,.,14,TRBV7-9,TRBJ1-2,CASSPRQALYGYTF,TGTGCCAGCAGCCCCAGACAGGCTCTTTATGGCTACACCTTC
.,TRBD1,17,TRBV18,TRBJ1-1,CASSPIRDRAVGTEAFF,TGTGCCAGCTCACCGATAAGGGACAGGGCTGTCGGGACTGAAGCTTTCTTT
.,TRBD1,14,TRBV5-1,TRBJ1-2,CASSFSDRDHGCTF,TGCGCCAGCAGCTTCTCGGACAGGGACCATGGCTGCACCTTC